A selection of T cell receptor beta chains follows, all from one sample in a study of blood T cell repertoires in COVID-19. TCRdb's copy holds only in-frame clones and misses some; the assay was immunoSEQ multiplex PCR. Of 200,000 or so clones in the sample, more than 75% were seen once. The sequenced sample was peripheral blood. Receptor source: a person aged 70 to 85 with COVID-19, enrolled during active disease. The conserved cysteine and the conserved F or W are not part of the CDR3 here. Part of the rows lack a size; the others show once, few, many or a class for expanded clones.

cdr3_length v_call clone_size cdr3_aa
14 TRBV18 . ASSPSGTGNQETQY
14 TRBV19 once ASNRGLTHSNQPQH
11 TRBV19 . ASMGQGDEKLF
12 TRBV5-1 . ASRGGYMNTEAF
13 TRBV6-1 . ASSVATAGNQPQH
12 TRBV11-2 . ASSYGTGNTEAF
11 TRBV19 . ASRATGAHEQY
10 TRBV7-2 . ASSLLAREQY
13 TRBV14 . ASSQRTGVDYEQY
11 TRBV4-2 . ASSPERNQPQH
14 TRBV10-3 . AISESLAGGGGEQF
13 TRBV5-1 . ASSPSGTGVTEAF
14 TRBV5-1 . ASSRQPTSGQETQY
14 TRBV6-1 . ASRETAGGGNQPQH
12 TRBV6-6 . ASSSPPRGFEAF
12 TRBV6-2/TRBV6-3 . ASSFGGEGNEQF
13 TRBV6-1 . ASSDGQGARAEAF
9 TRBV6-2/TRBV6-3 few ASSYPSGYT
12 TRBV7-2 . ASVQGTGVYEQY
10 TRBV4-3 . ASSQDFGEQY
13 TRBV19 . ASKESSSANYGYT
20 TRBV24-1 . ATSDFRSPGQRDLSGANVLT
10 TRBV12-3/TRBV12-4 . ASSRTFWGYT
13 TRBV3-1/TRBV3-2 few ASRFSGGAGNEQF
13 TRBV19 . ASREAATSYNEQF
14 TRBV5-1 . ASSRVEGGITGELF
12 TRBV28 . ASSFGATNEKLF
10 TRBV6-2/TRBV6-3 . ASSEAGYEQY
14 TRBV9 . ASSAAVSPGEDTQY
13 TRBV4-2 . ASSLSAGPYNEQF
11 TRBV27 . ASSPGGYYEQY
12 TRBV19 . ASSPDRGNQPQH
12 TRBV28 once ASLQGYSNQPQH
12 TRBV15 . ATSSDRVGSPLH
12 TRBV7-3 few ASSATGGQETQY
13 TRBV29-1 . SVIGQGGINTEAF
15 TRBV5-1 . ASSLGLAGGDTGELF
13 TRBV19 . ASTPREKSTDTQY
16 TRBV7-6 few ASSTGLAGGQSYNEQF
13 TRBV18 . ASSPLAGFQETQY
12 TRBV7-2 . ASSLNGIRETQY
12 TRBV19 . ASSIAGVENIQY
16 TRBV11-2 few ASSLRLAGGLSTDTQY
12 TRBV5-1 . ASSLAGNLGELF
11 TRBV15 . ATSRERGTGYT
12 TRBV7-8 . ASNVGRKDTEAF
14 TRBV4-1 few ASSLDMDRSNYGYT
11 TRBV7-9 . ASSLGRSYGYT
11 TRBV7-3 few ASSSSSVGEQY
12 TRBV27 once ASSPRTPNTEAF
14 TRBV7-2 . ASSLLLSSYNSPLH
13 TRBV7-6 . ASSRGLADTDTQY
13 TRBV6-5 . ASRPAGGGNEKLF
12 TRBV9 . ASALAGDTYEQY